A selection of T cell receptor beta chains follows, all from one sample in a study of blood T cell repertoires in COVID-19. The data were produced by immunoSEQ multiplex PCR, yet TCRdb's version contains in-frame clones alone and is incomplete. The data contain about 240,000 clones, over 65% of them singletons. Sequenced material: peripheral blood. Receptors were obtained from a woman older than 75 with acute or convalescent COVID-19. Each CDR3 is given with its conserved first and last residue. Each record gives: CDR3 DNA, CDR3 protein, clone size, V gene, J gene, D gene. D genes are given only for firm matches. The listing skips clone size in some rows; elsewhere it reads once, few, many or a size class.

cdr3_nt: TGTGCCAGCAGCCGCGGGACTAGCGGAAAAGATACGCAGTATTTT
cdr3_aa: CASSRGTSGKDTQYF
clone_size: NA
v_call: TRBV14
j_call: TRBJ2-3
d_call: TRBD2

cdr3_nt: TGCGCCAGCAGCTTGGTTTCTCAAGAGACCCAGTACTTC
cdr3_aa: CASSLVSQETQYF
clone_size: NA
v_call: TRBV5-1
j_call: TRBJ2-5
d_call: NA

cdr3_nt: TGTGCCAGCTCACCAGAAAGGGGTTCACCCCTCCACTTT
cdr3_aa: CASSPERGSPLHF
clone_size: NA
v_call: TRBV18
j_call: TRBJ1-6
d_call: NA

cdr3_nt: TGTGCCAGTAGTATCCGGGACAGGGTTGTCTATGGCTACACCTTC
cdr3_aa: CASSIRDRVVYGYTF
clone_size: NA
v_call: TRBV19
j_call: TRBJ1-2
d_call: TRBD1

cdr3_nt: TGTGCCAGCTCAGAGGAGTATGGCTACACCTTC
cdr3_aa: CASSEEYGYTF
clone_size: NA
v_call: TRBV18
j_call: TRBJ1-2
d_call: NA

cdr3_nt: TGTGCCCGCAAGGGGTCTGGAAACACCATATATTTT
cdr3_aa: CARKGSGNTIYF
clone_size: NA
v_call: TRBV2
j_call: TRBJ1-3
d_call: NA

cdr3_nt: TGTGCCAGCAGTTACTCGGCGGGGCCCCTGTTTGGGACCCAGTACTTC
cdr3_aa: CASSYSAGPLFGTQYF
clone_size: NA
v_call: TRBV6-5
j_call: TRBJ2-5
d_call: NA

cdr3_nt: TGTGCCAGCAGCATAGGGGGGGGCCCTCAAGAGACCCAGTACTTC
cdr3_aa: CASSIGGGPQETQYF
clone_size: NA
v_call: TRBV7-2
j_call: TRBJ2-5
d_call: NA

cdr3_nt: TGCGCCAGCAGCTTGGGGAGCACCGGGGAGCTGTTTTTT
cdr3_aa: CASSLGSTGELFF
clone_size: NA
v_call: TRBV5-1
j_call: TRBJ2-2
d_call: NA

cdr3_nt: TGTGCCACCAGTGATCGAGGGAGCCATTACAATGAGCAGTTCTTC
cdr3_aa: CATSDRGSHYNEQFF
clone_size: NA
v_call: TRBV24-1
j_call: TRBJ2-1
d_call: NA

cdr3_nt: TGTGCCAGTAGCCCCACTAGCGGGAGTGTTGGGGAGCTGTTTTTT
cdr3_aa: CASSPTSGSVGELFF
clone_size: NA
v_call: TRBV19
j_call: TRBJ2-2
d_call: TRBD2

cdr3_nt: TGTGCCAGCAGCCCGACTAACCGGGGTGGGCAGTTCTTC
cdr3_aa: CASSPTNRGGQFF
clone_size: NA
v_call: TRBV7-2
j_call: TRBJ2-1
d_call: NA

cdr3_nt: TGTGCCAGCAGTTTAGCGTTGAGGGGGCAAGCTTTCTTT
cdr3_aa: CASSLALRGQAFF
clone_size: NA
v_call: TRBV12-3/TRBV12-4
j_call: TRBJ1-1
d_call: TRBD1

cdr3_nt: TGTGCCAGCTCACCCCAGCGGACCACAGATACGCAGTATTTT
cdr3_aa: CASSPQRTTDTQYF
clone_size: once
v_call: TRBV18
j_call: TRBJ2-3
d_call: NA

cdr3_nt: TGTGCCAGCAGCCAAGATAAAGGGGTAGCAGATACGCAGTATTTT
cdr3_aa: CASSQDKGVADTQYF
clone_size: many
v_call: TRBV3-1/TRBV3-2
j_call: TRBJ2-3
d_call: NA

cdr3_nt: TGTGCCAGTTATCCGGGACACGGTCGTGGGGCCAACGTCCTGACTTTC
cdr3_aa: CASYPGHGRGANVLTF
clone_size: NA
v_call: TRBV19
j_call: TRBJ2-6
d_call: NA

cdr3_nt: TGTGCCAGCAGTGGACTGGCGGAGGTGGAGCAGTACTTC
cdr3_aa: CASSGLAEVEQYF
clone_size: NA
v_call: TRBV2
j_call: TRBJ2-7
d_call: NA

cdr3_nt: TGTGCCAGCAGCCCTAGCGAGACTAACTATGGCTACACCTTC
cdr3_aa: CASSPSETNYGYTF
clone_size: NA
v_call: TRBV3-1/TRBV3-2
j_call: TRBJ1-2
d_call: NA

cdr3_nt: TGTGCCAGCAGTGGGGCCGGGACACGAGCCTACGAGCAGTACTTC
cdr3_aa: CASSGAGTRAYEQYF
clone_size: few
v_call: TRBV2
j_call: TRBJ2-7
d_call: NA

cdr3_nt: TGTGCCAGCAGCTTCGGGACAGGGAAGGGGGAGACCCAGTACTTC
cdr3_aa: CASSFGTGKGETQYF
clone_size: NA
v_call: TRBV7-6
j_call: TRBJ2-5
d_call: TRBD1

cdr3_nt: TGTGCCAGCAGTGCGTCAGCCACAGGGGTTGGCAATCAGCCCCAGCATTTT
cdr3_aa: CASSASATGVGNQPQHF
clone_size: NA
v_call: TRBV6-2/TRBV6-3
j_call: TRBJ1-5
d_call: TRBD1

cdr3_nt: TGTGCCAGCAGCCCGGGACTAGCGGCTAACAATGAGCAGTTCTTC
cdr3_aa: CASSPGLAANNEQFF
clone_size: NA
v_call: TRBV9
j_call: TRBJ2-1
d_call: TRBD2

cdr3_nt: TGTGCCAGCAGCAGGGGGGCACAGGGGTCGTTGGAGACCCAGTACTTC
cdr3_aa: CASSRGAQGSLETQYF
clone_size: NA
v_call: TRBV9
j_call: TRBJ2-5
d_call: NA

cdr3_nt: TGTGCCAGCAGCTTAGGGGGAGCCGGGACAGACCCCTACGAGCAGTACTTC
cdr3_aa: CASSLGGAGTDPYEQYF
clone_size: NA
v_call: TRBV11-2
j_call: TRBJ2-7
d_call: TRBD1

cdr3_nt: TGTGCCAGCAGCCAATTGGTCGCGGTAGGTGACACCATATATTTT
cdr3_aa: CASSQLVAVGDTIYF
clone_size: NA
v_call: TRBV3-1/TRBV3-2
j_call: TRBJ1-3
d_call: NA

cdr3_nt: TGTGCCAGCAGCGTCCCCGGGGGATTTAAACAGACCCAGTACTTC
cdr3_aa: CASSVPGGFKQTQYF
clone_size: once
v_call: TRBV7-2
j_call: TRBJ2-5
d_call: NA

cdr3_nt: TGTGCCAGCAGCTTAACGTTCCTAGCCGGAGATACGCAGTATTTT
cdr3_aa: CASSLTFLAGDTQYF
clone_size: NA
v_call: TRBV7-2
j_call: TRBJ2-3
d_call: NA

cdr3_nt: TGTGCCAGCAGTTCGGGACAGAAGAATTCACCCCTCCACTTT
cdr3_aa: CASSSGQKNSPLHF
clone_size: once
v_call: TRBV5-6
j_call: TRBJ1-6
d_call: TRBD1

cdr3_nt: TGTGCCAGCAGTGATGGAGCGGGAACCCGGAGAGATACGCAGTATTTT
cdr3_aa: CASSDGAGTRRDTQYF
clone_size: NA
v_call: TRBV6-1
j_call: TRBJ2-3
d_call: TRBD2

cdr3_nt: TGTGCCAGCAGCCTAACGGGACAGGGGACGTATGGCTACACCTTC
cdr3_aa: CASSLTGQGTYGYTF
clone_size: NA
v_call: TRBV27
j_call: TRBJ1-2
d_call: TRBD1

cdr3_nt: TGTGCCAGCAGTGAACCGGGACTAGCAAAGGAGACCCAGTACTTC
cdr3_aa: CASSEPGLAKETQYF
clone_size: NA
v_call: TRBV25-1
j_call: TRBJ2-5
d_call: TRBD2

cdr3_nt: TGCAGCGTTGAACGGGGGGCTCACGAGCAGTACTTC
cdr3_aa: CSVERGAHEQYF
clone_size: NA
v_call: TRBV29-1
j_call: TRBJ2-7
d_call: NA

cdr3_nt: TGCGCCAGCAGCTTAGAGGGAGCTAATGAAAAACTGTTTTTT
cdr3_aa: CASSLEGANEKLFF
clone_size: NA
v_call: TRBV5-1
j_call: TRBJ1-4
d_call: NA

cdr3_nt: TGTGCCAGCAGCCCCGGGATCTATGGCTACACCTTC
cdr3_aa: CASSPGIYGYTF
clone_size: NA
v_call: TRBV12-3/TRBV12-4
j_call: TRBJ1-2
d_call: NA

cdr3_nt: TGTGCCAGCAGAAAGGCCCGACAGGGAAATGAAAAACTGTTTTTT
cdr3_aa: CASRKARQGNEKLFF
clone_size: NA
v_call: TRBV6-5
j_call: TRBJ1-4
d_call: TRBD1

cdr3_nt: TGTGCCAGCAGCCCCACCGACGGGTATAGCAATCAGCCCCAGCATTTT
cdr3_aa: CASSPTDGYSNQPQHF
clone_size: NA
v_call: TRBV7-2
j_call: TRBJ1-5
d_call: NA

cdr3_nt: TGTGCCAGCAGCTCGGACAGTTGGCAGTTCTTC
cdr3_aa: CASSSDSWQFF
clone_size: NA
v_call: TRBV6-5
j_call: TRBJ2-1
d_call: NA

cdr3_nt: TGTGCCAGCAGCGTGGACAGGGGCAATTCTGGGGCCAACGTCCTGACTTTC
cdr3_aa: CASSVDRGNSGANVLTF
clone_size: NA
v_call: TRBV5-6
j_call: TRBJ2-6
d_call: TRBD1

cdr3_nt: TGTGCCACCGGTCGGGACAGGGGGAGATTTCCCCAGTACTTC
cdr3_aa: CATGRDRGRFPQYF
clone_size: NA
v_call: TRBV15
j_call: TRBJ2-5
d_call: TRBD1

cdr3_nt: TGCAGCGTTGAAGATTACCTGGACAGGGGGAACTATGGCTACACCTTC
cdr3_aa: CSVEDYLDRGNYGYTF
clone_size: NA
v_call: TRBV29-1
j_call: TRBJ1-2
d_call: TRBD1

cdr3_nt: TGTGCCAGCAGTGAAGTTGTGACTAGCGGGGGGGAATCTCGGGCCACCCGAGAGACCCAGTACTTC
cdr3_aa: CASSEVVTSGGESRATRETQYF
clone_size: NA
v_call: TRBV6-1
j_call: TRBJ2-5
d_call: TRBD2

cdr3_nt: TGTGCCAGCAGTGAAAGGGGGGGCGGGAACTATGGCTACACCTTC
cdr3_aa: CASSERGGGNYGYTF
clone_size: NA
v_call: TRBV6-1
j_call: TRBJ1-2
d_call: NA

cdr3_nt: TGTGCCAGCAGCCAACCGAGGGGGGGGGCGAACAATGAGCAGTTCTTC
cdr3_aa: CASSQPRGGANNEQFF
clone_size: once
v_call: TRBV3-1/TRBV3-2
j_call: TRBJ2-1
d_call: NA

cdr3_nt: TGTGCCAGCAGCTTGGGGACTAGGCCCTACGAGCAGTACTTC
cdr3_aa: CASSLGTRPYEQYF
clone_size: NA
v_call: TRBV5-4
j_call: TRBJ2-7
d_call: TRBD2

cdr3_nt: TGTGCCATTATCGGAGAGGACTTC
cdr3_aa: CAIIGEDF
clone_size: NA
v_call: TRBV14
j_call: TRBJ2-7
d_call: NA